This T cell receptor beta chain stems from a study of identical twins. General study results and limits: Models came in too low on out-of-frame TCR alpha sharing in monozygotic twins. Abundant cord blood beta clonotypes carried fewer insertions; memory repertoires showed none. Twins' excess sharing was less marked for out-of-frame beta sequences.

A word on this clonotype: Antigen unknown.

It was template switching that added a universal primer site, and there were unique molecular identifiers on the cDNA. TCRdb re-called the 5' RACE reads through MiXCR, storing one row per CDR3 protein. This sample has about 890,000 distinct CDR3 sequences, with roughly an eighth found just once. The junction had 4 bases not matched to a gene; V was cut back by 4 bases and J by 4 bases. CDR3 length equals 14 residues. The germline V gene has CDR1 LGHDT and CDR2 YNNKEL (reference sequence). This same sample was also part of a study on yellow fever vaccine responses in identical twins.

Material for sequencing was PBMCs. The chain couples TRBV3-1 to TRBJ2-3; TRBD2 aligns across 8 bases. The TCR was taken from a woman aged 18-29 years in good health. The CDR3 loop is CASSRRTSSDTQYF. CDR3 coding DNA: TGTGCCAGCAGCCGTCGGACTAGCTCAGATACGCAGTATTTT.